Described below is a single T cell receptor beta chain sequence and its context. Its antigen is undetermined. A much larger clone differs by one base, so this may be a read error. The CDR3 contains 14 residues. Germline V gene data show CDR1 as SGDLS and CDR2 as YYNGEE. This entry belongs to a study of CD8 T cells in ankylosing spondylitis. The study's findings and limits: A number of the motif variants had already been described in reactive arthritis synovial fluid and blood.

In TCRdb, the 5' RACE reads were re-called with MiXCR into one record per CDR3 protein. Of tens of thousands of distinct CDR3 sequences in the sample, around 2.8% were seen once. V gene TRBV9 combines with J gene TRBJ2-3; unclear D gene. Input material: blood, either unsorted or a sorted T cell fraction (not recorded which). The clonotype originates from a male donor with ankylosing spondylitis or in good health (not recorded which). This chain's CDR3 is CAISPGLSTDTQYF. The DNA for the CDR3 is TGTGCCATCAGCCCCGGGCTCAGCACAGATACGCAGTATTTT.